A single sample is the source of the 14 T cell receptor beta chains below, sequenced in a study of CD8 T cells in ankylosing spondylitis. MiXCR, applied by TCRdb to the 5' RACE reads, yields one record per CDR3 protein. The profile covers approximately 260,000 distinct CDR3 sequences, with 18% appearing a single time and around 33% taken by the ten largest. Sequencing input: blood, either unsorted or a sorted T cell fraction (not recorded which). These receptors originate from a male donor with ankylosing spondylitis or in good health (not recorded which).

This chain connects TRBV6-5 to TRBJ2-1; the D gene is possibly TRBD1 (6 bases). Per germline, CDR1 MNHEY and CDR2 SVGAGI. Trimming pared 4 bases from V and 1 base from J, leaving 11 bases between. This CDR3 spans 15 amino acids. For the CDR3, the DNA is TGTGCCAGCAGTTCCGGGACACTTTCCTACAATGAGCAGTTCTTC. Translating gives CASSSGTLSYNEQFF.

This clonotype showed up just a few times. The genes are TRBV20-1 and TRBJ2-4, with TRBD1 matching 7 bases. The V segment lost 4 bases and the J segment 9 bases; nucleotides outside the gene matches: 12. The CDR3 covers 14 residues. Germline V CDR1 and CDR2: DFQATT, SNEGSKA (reference sequence). The CDR3 spells CSAKKHRGLSIQYF. In nucleotides, the CDR3 is TGCAGTGCTAAAAAACACAGGGGTCTTAGCATTCAGTACTTC.

J is TRBJ1-2 and V is TRBV29-1; D uncertain. Germline assignment: CDR1 SQVTM and CDR2 ANQGSEA. V gave up 5 bases and J gave up 6 bases, with 10 bases separating them. The length of the CDR3 is 11 residues. Written as DNA, the CDR3 is TGCAGCGTTCCCTTAGGGAATGGCTACACCTTC. Translation: CSVPLGNGYTF.

This clonotype was seen more than once but under ten times. The chain couples TRBV2 to TRBJ2-1; 9 nucleotides agree with TRBD1. Germline loops: CDR1 SNHLY, CDR2 FYNNEI. This CDR3 is 13 amino acids long. V gave up 7 bases and J gave up 10 bases; unmatched junction bases: 8. CDR3 region: CASTTGGKDEQFF. CDR3 sequence (DNA): TGTGCCAGCACCACAGGGGGCAAGGACGAGCAGTTCTTC.

This clonotype came up once. The chain has TRBV6-1 and TRBJ2-7; D is unclear. The CDR3 has 13 amino acids. Per the germline V gene, CDR1 is MNHNS and CDR2 is SASEGT. V was trimmed by 4 bases and J by 5 bases, leaving 12 bases between them. CDR3 DNA: TGTGCCAGCAGTGGCCTCGTGACGAACGAGCAGTACTTC. Translating it yields CASSGLVTNEQYF.

This clonotype showed up many times. The CDR3 loop reads CASSYSPGLAAQETQYF. In nucleotides, the CDR3 is TGTGCCAGCAGCTACAGCCCGGGACTAGCGGCCCAAGAGACCCAGTACTTC. The genes are TRBV7-2 and TRBJ2-5; TRBD2 agrees at 11 bases. The CDR3 runs 17 residues. Trimming removed 4 bases from V and 1 base from J; junction bases left unmatched: 8. Germline V gives CDR1 SGHTA, CDR2 FQGNSA.

This clonotype was counted between two and nine times. The genes are TRBV4-1 and TRBJ2-5, with a tentative D call TRBD2 (5 bases). V was trimmed by 0 bases and J by 5 bases, leaving 22 bases between them. Germline V gene lookup returns CDR1 MGHRA and CDR2 YSYEKL. CDR3 length equals 18 residues. CDR3 loop: CASSQDRLGDVGAETQYF. The DNA for the CDR3 is TGCGCCAGCAGCCAAGATCGGCTCGGGGATGTAGGCGCGGAGACCCAGTACTTC.

The chain links TRBV6-2 or TRBV6-3 to TRBJ2-1; 7 nucleotides line up with TRBD2. The CDR3 is made up of 14 amino acids. Germline V gene lookup returns CDR1 MNHEY and CDR2 SVGEGT. The junction had 6 bases not matched to a gene; V was cut back by 5 bases and J by 5 bases. Here the CDR3 DNA reads TGTGCCAGCAGTCCACTAGCGCTTAACAATGAGCAGTTCTTC. This sequence encodes CASSPLALNNEQFF.

This clonotype was found a few times. The chain uses TRBV4-2 and TRBJ1-5, with D perhaps matching TRBD1 (6 bases). Germline V gene data show CDR1 as LGHNA and CDR2 as YNFKEQ. V was clipped by 1 base and J by 7 bases, with 23 bases between them. The CDR3 extends over 18 amino acids. Here the CDR3 reads CASSQVGQGNPIGQPQHF. The CDR3 nucleotides are TGTGCCAGCAGCCAAGTAGGGCAGGGGAATCCGATTGGGCAGCCCCAGCATTTT.

The chain has TRBV27 and TRBJ2-6, with D possibly matching TRBD2 (5 bases). With 10 bases removed from V and 3 bases from J, the gap between germline ends came to 13 bases. CDR3 length: 14 residues. Germline V gene lookup returns CDR1 MNHEY and CDR2 SMNVEV (reference sequence). The CDR3 loop reads CATTPGSGANVLTF. The CDR3 bases are TGTGCCACCACTCCGGGGAGTGGGGCCAACGTCCTGACTTTC.

This clonotype was recorded at least ten times. The chain carries TRBV5-8 and TRBJ2-1; 11 positions match TRBD2. The CDR3 covers 16 residues. Looked up from germline, CDR1 is SGHTS and CDR2 is YDEGEE. With 4 bases clipped from V and 6 bases from J, the junction kept 9 bases outside the gene matches. This chain's CDR3 is CASSGVAGGSLNEQFF. Written as DNA, the CDR3 is TGTGCCAGCAGCGGGGTAGCGGGAGGGTCCCTCAATGAGCAGTTCTTC.

The chain employs TRBV3-1 and TRBJ2-3, with 8 bases matching TRBD1. V dropped 6 bases and J dropped 2; count of bases not matched to a gene: 16. The CDR3 totals 18 residues. Looked up from germline, CDR1 is LGHDT and CDR2 is YNNKEL (reference sequence). Here the CDR3 DNA reads TGTGCCAGCAGACGTGGACAGGGCCGCTCGTTCGCCACAGATACGCAGTATTTT. It translates to CASRRGQGRSFATDTQYF.

This clonotype was detected a few times. The chain links TRBV4-3 to TRBJ2-1; 10 nucleotides agree with TRBD2. Losses at the gene ends were 2 bases for V and 7 bases for J; bases not matched to a gene: 8. CDR1 and CDR2 (germline): LGHNA, YSLEER. This CDR3 contains 16 residues. The CDR3 nucleotides read TGCGCCAGCAGCCAACACCTAGCGGGAGCCGGAAATGAGCAGTTCTTC. It is translated as CASSQHLAGAGNEQFF.

J is TRBJ1-1 and V is TRBV5-1; 8 bases line up with TRBD1. CDR1 and CDR2 (germline): SGHRS, YFSETQ. The V gene end was trimmed by 5 bases and the J gene end by 3 bases; junction bases not matched to a gene: 3. This CDR3 is built from 13 residues. In nucleotides, the CDR3 is TGCGCCAGCAGTCCGGACAGGGACACTGAAGCTTTCTTT. This translates into CASSPDRDTEAFF.